Reported below is one T cell receptor (beta chain). Its target is unknown. This sample stems from a study of OX40 agonist ivuxolimab in advanced cancers. The overall study: Partial responses occurred in Three dose-escalation patients, one with hepatocellular carcinoma and two with cutaneous melanoma. Study-wide points: Clonal expansion was seen in CD4+ and CD8+ blood T cells by week 6 at 0.1 to 3.0 mg/kg. The study found that CD8+ T cells averaged more expanded clones than CD4+.

Clones were sequenced by immunoSEQ multiplex PCR, and TCRdb holds only the in-frame ones, with some missing. The sample records some 50,000 clones, about 81% being singletons. The CDR3 runs 16 residues. Germline V lookup: CDR1 SEHNR, CDR2 FQNEAQ (reference sequence). Trimming took off 5 bases at V and 0 bases at J, with 16 bases between the two ends. This chain links TRBV7-9 with TRBJ1-1; D gene uncertain. This sequence was found in an adult with an advanced solid tumor such as melanoma, head and neck, liver or kidney cancer. The starting material was CD4+ or CD8+ T cells sorted from blood, obtained in a trial of the OX40 agonist ivuxolimab. DNA of the CDR3: TGTGCCAGCAGCCCGGAGGGAGGCCGTTTGAACACTGAAGCTTTCTTT. This translates into CASSPEGGRLNTEAFF.